Sequencing of this TCR beta chain was carried out in a study of blood T cell repertoires in COVID-19. Study-wide context: The United States, Italy and Spain supplied acute and convalescent COVID-19 samples. T cells, B-cell-depleted T cells, or PBMCs supplied cDNA or gDNA.

The CDR3 loop spans 18 amino acids. CDR1 and CDR2 (germline): MNHEY, SVGEGT. V was pared by 2 bases and J by 2 bases, with 10 bases of the junction left unmatched. The authors' processing: Reference gene primer amplification gave nucleated cell count estimates. Sequencing was performed with immunoSEQ multiplex PCR; in TCRdb, only in-frame clones are kept and a portion is missing. That table supplies the V and J calls and clone size; D and trimming were determined from the DNA. The profile shows 70,000 to 85,000 clones, more than 70% of them singletons. This chain uses TRBV6-2 or TRBV6-3 with TRBJ2-7, with 12 bases matching TRBD1. The sequenced sample consisted of peripheral blood. This TCR was sampled from a man older than 75 with active or convalescent COVID-19. The CDR3 is CASSYRGQGAQDPYEQYF. In DNA, the CDR3 is TGTGCCAGCAGTTACAGGGGACAGGGGGCGCAAGACCCCTACGAGCAGTACTTC.